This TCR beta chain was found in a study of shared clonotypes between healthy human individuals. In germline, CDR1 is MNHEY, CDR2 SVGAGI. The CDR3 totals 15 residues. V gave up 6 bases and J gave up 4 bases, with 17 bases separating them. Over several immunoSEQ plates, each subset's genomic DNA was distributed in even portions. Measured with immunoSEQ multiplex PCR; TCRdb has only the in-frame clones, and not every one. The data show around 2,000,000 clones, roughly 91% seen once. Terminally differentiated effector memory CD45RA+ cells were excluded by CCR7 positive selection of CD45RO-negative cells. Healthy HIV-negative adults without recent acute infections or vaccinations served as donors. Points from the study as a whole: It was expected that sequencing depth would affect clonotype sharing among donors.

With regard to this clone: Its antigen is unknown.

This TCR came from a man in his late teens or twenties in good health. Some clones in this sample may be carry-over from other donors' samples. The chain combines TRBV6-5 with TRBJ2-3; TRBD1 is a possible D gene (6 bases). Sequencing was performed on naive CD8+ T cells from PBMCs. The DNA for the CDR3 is TGTGCCAGCAGGGCTTTGAGGCAGGGGTCAGATACGCAGTATTTT. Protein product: CASRALRQGSDTQYF.